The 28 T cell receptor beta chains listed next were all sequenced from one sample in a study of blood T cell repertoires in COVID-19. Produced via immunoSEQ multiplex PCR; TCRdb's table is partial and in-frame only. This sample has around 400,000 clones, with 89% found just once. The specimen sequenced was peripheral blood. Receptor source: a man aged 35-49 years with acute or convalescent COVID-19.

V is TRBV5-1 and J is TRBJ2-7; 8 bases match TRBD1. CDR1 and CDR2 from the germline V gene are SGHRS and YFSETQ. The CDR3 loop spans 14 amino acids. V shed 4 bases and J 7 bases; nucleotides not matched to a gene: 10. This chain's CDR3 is CASSATDRVWEQYF. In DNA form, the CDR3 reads TGCGCCAGCAGCGCGACGGACAGGGTTTGGGAGCAGTACTTC.

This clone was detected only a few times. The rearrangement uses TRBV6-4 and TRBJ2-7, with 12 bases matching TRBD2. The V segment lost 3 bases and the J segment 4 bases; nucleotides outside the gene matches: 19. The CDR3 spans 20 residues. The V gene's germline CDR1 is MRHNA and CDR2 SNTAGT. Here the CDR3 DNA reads TGTGCCAGCAGTGATCGAATGACTAGCGGGAGAGCCGAACTTCGATACGAGCAGTACTTC. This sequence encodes CASSDRMTSGRAELRYEQYF.

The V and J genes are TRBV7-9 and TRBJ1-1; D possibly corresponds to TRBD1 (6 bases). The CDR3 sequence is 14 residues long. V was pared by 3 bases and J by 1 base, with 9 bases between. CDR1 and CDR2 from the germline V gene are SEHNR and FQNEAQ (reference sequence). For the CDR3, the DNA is TGTGCCAGCAGCTTTCAGGGGTCGAACACTGAAGCTTTCTTT. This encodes CASSFQGSNTEAFF.

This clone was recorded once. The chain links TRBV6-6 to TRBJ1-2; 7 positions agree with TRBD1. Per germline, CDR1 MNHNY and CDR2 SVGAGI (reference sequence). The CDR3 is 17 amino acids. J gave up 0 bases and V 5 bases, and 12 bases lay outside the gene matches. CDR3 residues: CASSLQSGTATNYGYTF. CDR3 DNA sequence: TGTGCCAGCAGTCTACAATCCGGGACAGCGACTAACTATGGCTACACCTTC.

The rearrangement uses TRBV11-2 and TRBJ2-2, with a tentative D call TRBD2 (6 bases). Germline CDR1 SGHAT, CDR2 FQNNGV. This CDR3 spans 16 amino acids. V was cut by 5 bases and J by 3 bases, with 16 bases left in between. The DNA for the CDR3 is TGTGCCAGCAGCCCCCGAGTGGGGGGTTACACCGGGGAGCTGTTTTTT. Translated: CASSPRVGGYTGELFF.

The DNA for the CDR3 is TGTGCCAGCAGCGGAGCGAGGACTAGCGGGGGCCGTAACCAAGGTTCTAGCACAGATACGCAGTATTTT. Translated, it gives CASSGARTSGGRNQGSSTDTQYF. The V and J genes are TRBV7-8 and TRBJ2-3, with 13 nucleotides matching TRBD2. This CDR3 comprises 23 residues. Germline V gene lookup returns CDR1 SGHVS and CDR2 FQNEAQ. V was pared by 5 bases and J by 0 bases, with 23 bases of the junction left unmatched.

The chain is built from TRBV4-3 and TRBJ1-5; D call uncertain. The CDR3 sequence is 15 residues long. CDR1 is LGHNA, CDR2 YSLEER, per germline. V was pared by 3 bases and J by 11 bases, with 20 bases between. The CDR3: CASSHRPSRLESQHF. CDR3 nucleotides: TGCGCCAGCAGCCACCGCCCATCCCGCCTTGAGTCCCAGCATTTT.

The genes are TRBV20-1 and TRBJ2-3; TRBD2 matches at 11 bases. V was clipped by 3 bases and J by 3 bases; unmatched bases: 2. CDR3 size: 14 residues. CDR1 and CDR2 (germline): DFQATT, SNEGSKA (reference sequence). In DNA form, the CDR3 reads TGCAGTGCTAGTACTAGCGGGAGAACAGATACGCAGTATTTT. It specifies CSASTSGRTDTQYF.

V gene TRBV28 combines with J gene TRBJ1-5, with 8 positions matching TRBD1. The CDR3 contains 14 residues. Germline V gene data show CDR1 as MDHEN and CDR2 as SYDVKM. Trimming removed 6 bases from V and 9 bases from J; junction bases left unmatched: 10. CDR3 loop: CASREQGVVWPQHF. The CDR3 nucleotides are TGTGCCAGCAGGGAACAGGGGGTCGTATGGCCCCAGCATTTT.

DNA for the CDR3: TGTGCCAGCAGTTTATCTTTCGGGGGGGGCACCGGGGAGCTGTTTTTT. Translated: CASSLSFGGGTGELFF. The gene calls are TRBV27 and TRBJ2-2, with TRBD2 identical over 8 bases. Germline-derived CDR1 and CDR2 are MNHEY and SMNVEV (reference sequence). Trimming cost V 0 bases and J 4 bases; bases outside gene matches: 4. The CDR3 length is 16 residues.

CDR3 nucleotides: TGTGCCAGCAGTGAGCTAGCGGGATACACAGATACGCAGTATTTT. This encodes CASSELAGYTDTQYF. The chain joins TRBV6-1 to TRBJ2-3; 9 bases map to TRBD2. The CDR3 runs 15 residues. The V gene end was trimmed by 3 bases and the J gene end by 2 bases; junction bases not matched to a gene: 3. The germline V gene encodes CDR1 MNHNS and CDR2 SASEGT.

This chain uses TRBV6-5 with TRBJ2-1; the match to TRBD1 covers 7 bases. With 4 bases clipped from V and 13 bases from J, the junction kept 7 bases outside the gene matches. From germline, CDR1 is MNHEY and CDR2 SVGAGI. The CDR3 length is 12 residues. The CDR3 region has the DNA TGTGCCAGCAGTTTCACCGGGACAGTCCAGTTCTTC. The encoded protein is CASSFTGTVQFF.

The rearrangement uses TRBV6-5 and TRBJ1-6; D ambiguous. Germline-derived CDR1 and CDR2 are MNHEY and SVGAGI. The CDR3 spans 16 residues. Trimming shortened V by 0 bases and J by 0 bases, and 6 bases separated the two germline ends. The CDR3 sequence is CASSYSTGSYNSPLHF. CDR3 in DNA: TGTGCCAGCAGTTACTCGACGGGCTCCTATAATTCACCCCTCCACTTT.

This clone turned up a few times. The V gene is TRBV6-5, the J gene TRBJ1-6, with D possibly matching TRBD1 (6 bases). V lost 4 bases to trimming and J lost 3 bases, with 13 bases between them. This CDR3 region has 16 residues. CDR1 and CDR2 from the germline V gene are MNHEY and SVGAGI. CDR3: CASSSRRTVYNSPLHF. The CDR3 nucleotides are TGTGCCAGCAGTTCCCGACGGACAGTCTATAATTCACCCCTCCACTTT.

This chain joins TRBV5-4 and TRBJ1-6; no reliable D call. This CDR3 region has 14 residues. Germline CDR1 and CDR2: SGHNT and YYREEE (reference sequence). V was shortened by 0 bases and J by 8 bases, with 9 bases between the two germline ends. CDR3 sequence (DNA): TGTGCCAGCAGCTTGGTTTCAGCGGATTCACCCCTCCACTTT. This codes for CASSLVSADSPLHF.

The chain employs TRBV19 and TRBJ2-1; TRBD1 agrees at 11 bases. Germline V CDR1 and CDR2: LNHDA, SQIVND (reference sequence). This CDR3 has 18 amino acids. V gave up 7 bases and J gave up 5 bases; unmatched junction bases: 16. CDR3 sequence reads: CASKRGVPGQGEHNEQFF. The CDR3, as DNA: TGTGCCAGTAAAAGAGGGGTTCCGGGACAGGGGGAACACAATGAGCAGTTCTTC.

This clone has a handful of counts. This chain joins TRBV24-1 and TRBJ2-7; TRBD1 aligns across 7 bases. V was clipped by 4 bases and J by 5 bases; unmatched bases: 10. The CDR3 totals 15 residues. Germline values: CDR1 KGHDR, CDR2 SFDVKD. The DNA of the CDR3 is TGTGCCACCAGTGAGCCCGACAGGGCGGTTAACGAGCAGTACTTC. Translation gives CATSEPDRAVNEQYF.

This chain's CDR3 is CASSPGQGSYEQYF. In nucleotides, the CDR3 is TGTGCCAGCAGCCCCGGACAGGGGTCCTACGAGCAGTACTTC. The chain is built from TRBV5-4 and TRBJ2-7; 9 nucleotides align to TRBD1. CDR1 is SGHNT and CDR2 is YYREEE in the germline V gene (reference sequence). CDR3 size: 14 residues. V lost 4 bases, J lost 1 base, and 3 bases stayed unmatched.

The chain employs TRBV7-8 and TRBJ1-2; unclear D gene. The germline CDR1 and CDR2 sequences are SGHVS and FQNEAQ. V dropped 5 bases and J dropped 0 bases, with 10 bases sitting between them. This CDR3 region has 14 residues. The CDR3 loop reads CASSERGANYGYTF. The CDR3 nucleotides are TGTGCCAGCAGCGAACGGGGAGCTAACTATGGCTACACCTTC. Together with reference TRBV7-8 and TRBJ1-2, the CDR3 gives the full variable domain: GAGVSQSPRYKVAKRGQDVALRCDPISGHVSLFWYQQALGQGPEFLTYFQNEAQLDKSGLPSDRFFAERPEGSVSTLKIQRTQQEDSAVYLCASSERGANYGYTFGSGTRLTVV.

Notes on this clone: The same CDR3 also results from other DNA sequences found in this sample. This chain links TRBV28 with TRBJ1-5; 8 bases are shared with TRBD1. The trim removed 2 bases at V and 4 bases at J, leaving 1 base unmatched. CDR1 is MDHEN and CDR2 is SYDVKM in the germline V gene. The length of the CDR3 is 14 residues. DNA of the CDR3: TGTGCCAGCAGTTTAGGGACAGGTAATCAGCCCCAGCATTTT. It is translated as CASSLGTGNQPQHF. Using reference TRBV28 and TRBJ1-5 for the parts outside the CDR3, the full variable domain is DVKVTQSSRYLVKRTGEKVFLECVQDMDHENMFWYRQDPGLGLRLIYFSYDVKMKEKGDIPEGYSVSREKKERFSLILESASTNQTSMYLCASSLGTGNQPQHFGDGTRLSIL.

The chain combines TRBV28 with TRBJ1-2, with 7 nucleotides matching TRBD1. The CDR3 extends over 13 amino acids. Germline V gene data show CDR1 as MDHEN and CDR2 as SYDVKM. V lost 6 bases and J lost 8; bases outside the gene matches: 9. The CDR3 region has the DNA TGTGCCAGCAGGACCCAGGGGGTCTCCGGCTACACCTTC. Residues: CASRTQGVSGYTF.

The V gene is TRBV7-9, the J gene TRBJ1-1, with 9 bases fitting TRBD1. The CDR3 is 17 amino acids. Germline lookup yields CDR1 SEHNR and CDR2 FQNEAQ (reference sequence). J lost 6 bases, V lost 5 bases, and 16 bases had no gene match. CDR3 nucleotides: TGTGCCAGCAGCCGTGGGATTGGGGGACAGGGCGGCGCTGAAGCTTTCTTT. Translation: CASSRGIGGQGGAEAFF. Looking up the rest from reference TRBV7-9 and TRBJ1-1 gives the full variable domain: DTGVSQNPRHKITKRGQNVTFRCDPISEHNRLYWYRQTLGQGPEFLTYFQNEAQLEKSRLLSDRFSAERPKGSFSTLEIQRTEQGDSAMYLCASSRGIGGQGGAEAFFGQGTRLTVV.

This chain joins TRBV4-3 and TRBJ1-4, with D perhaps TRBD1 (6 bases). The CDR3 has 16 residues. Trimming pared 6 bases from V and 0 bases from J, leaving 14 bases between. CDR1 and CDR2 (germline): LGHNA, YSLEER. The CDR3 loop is CASRLTGRATNEKLFF. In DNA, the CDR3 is TGCGCCAGCAGACTTACAGGGAGAGCAACTAATGAAAAACTGTTTTTT.

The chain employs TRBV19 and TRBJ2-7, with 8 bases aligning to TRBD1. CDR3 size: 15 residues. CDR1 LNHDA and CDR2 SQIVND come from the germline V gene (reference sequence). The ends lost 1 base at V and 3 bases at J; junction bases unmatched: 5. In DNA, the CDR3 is TGTGCCAGTAGTATAGTAGGACAGGGAAGCTACGAGCAGTACTTC. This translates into CASSIVGQGSYEQYF.

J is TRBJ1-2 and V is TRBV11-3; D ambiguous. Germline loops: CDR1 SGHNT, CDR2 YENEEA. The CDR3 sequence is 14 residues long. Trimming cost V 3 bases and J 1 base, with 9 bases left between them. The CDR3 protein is CASSFRVFNYGYTF. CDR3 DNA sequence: TGTGCCAGCAGCTTCCGGGTTTTTAACTATGGCTACACCTTC.

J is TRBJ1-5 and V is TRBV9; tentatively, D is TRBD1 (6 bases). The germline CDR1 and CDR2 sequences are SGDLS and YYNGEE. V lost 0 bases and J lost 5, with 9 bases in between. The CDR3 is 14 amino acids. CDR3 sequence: CASSVGQVYQPQHF. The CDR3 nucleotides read TGTGCCAGCAGCGTAGGACAGGTATATCAGCCCCAGCATTTT.

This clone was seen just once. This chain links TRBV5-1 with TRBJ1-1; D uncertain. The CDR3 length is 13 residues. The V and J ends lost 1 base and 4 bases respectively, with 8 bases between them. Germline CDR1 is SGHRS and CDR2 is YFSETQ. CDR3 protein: CASSLIFLTEAFF. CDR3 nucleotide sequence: TGCGCCAGCAGCTTGATTTTCCTCACTGAAGCTTTCTTT.

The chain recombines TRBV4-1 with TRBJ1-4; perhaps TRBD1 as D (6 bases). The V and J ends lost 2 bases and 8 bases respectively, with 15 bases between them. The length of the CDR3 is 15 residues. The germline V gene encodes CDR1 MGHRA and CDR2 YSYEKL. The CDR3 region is CASSQKAQGHEKLFF. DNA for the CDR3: TGCGCCAGCAGCCAAAAGGCACAGGGACACGAAAAACTGTTTTTT.